The next 5 T cell receptor beta chains were all read from a single sample in a study of cytomegalovirus exposure and HLA in healthy donors. The PCR used 60 Vbeta and 13 Jbeta primers. The method was immunoSEQ multiplex PCR; TCRdb's version includes in-frame clones alone and lacks a portion of them. The sample records around 70,000 clones, approximately 79% being singletons. The sample consisted of PBMCs. The source is a woman aged 40 to 49 in good health and CMV-seropositive.

This chain joins TRBV6-5 and TRBJ1-5; D unresolved. The CDR3 runs 16 residues. V shed 2 bases and J shed 0 bases, with 11 bases lying between them. The germline V gene has CDR1 MNHEY and CDR2 SVGAGI. The CDR3, as DNA: TGTGCCAGCAGTTACGGGCAGCCTTATAGCAATCAGCCCCAGCATTTT. This sequence encodes CASSYGQPYSNQPQHF.

J is TRBJ2-1 and V is TRBV15; 7 nucleotides match TRBD2. There are 19 residues in the CDR3. The V gene's germline CDR1 is LNHNV and CDR2 YYDKDF (reference sequence). J gave up 3 bases and V 0 bases, and 14 bases lay outside the gene matches. In nucleotides, the CDR3 is TGTGCCACCAGCAGAGAGGCGGGGGTCCCCCGGGTTGGCTACAATGAGCAGTTCTTC. Translating gives CATSREAGVPRVGYNEQFF.

The V call is TRBV7-9, the J call TRBJ2-5; D is ambiguous. The CDR3 extends over 14 amino acids. Germline-derived CDR1 and CDR2 are SEHNR and FQNEAQ (reference sequence). Trimming left V 1 base short and J 5 bases short, with 11 bases between. The CDR3 is CASSLGAFGETQYF. The CDR3 coding sequence is TGTGCCAGCAGCTTAGGAGCGTTCGGTGAGACCCAGTACTTC.

The rearrangement links TRBV29-1 to TRBJ2-1, with 10 bases fitting TRBD2. The V segment lost 6 bases and the J segment 5 bases; nucleotides outside the gene matches: 10. This CDR3 has 15 residues. Germline values: CDR1 SQVTM, CDR2 ANQGSEA. DNA for the CDR3: TGCAGCGTCGGACATAGCGGGGGGCCCCACAATGAGCAGTTCTTC. Translating gives CSVGHSGGPHNEQFF.

The rearrangement links TRBV9 to TRBJ2-1; D unresolved. Germline assignment: CDR1 SGDLS and CDR2 YYNGEE. The CDR3 covers 12 residues. The germline V and J ends were trimmed by 0 bases and 6 bases, with 4 bases remaining between them. For the CDR3, the DNA is TGTGCCAGCAGCGTAGACATCAATGAGCAGTTCTTC. It is translated as CASSVDINEQFF.